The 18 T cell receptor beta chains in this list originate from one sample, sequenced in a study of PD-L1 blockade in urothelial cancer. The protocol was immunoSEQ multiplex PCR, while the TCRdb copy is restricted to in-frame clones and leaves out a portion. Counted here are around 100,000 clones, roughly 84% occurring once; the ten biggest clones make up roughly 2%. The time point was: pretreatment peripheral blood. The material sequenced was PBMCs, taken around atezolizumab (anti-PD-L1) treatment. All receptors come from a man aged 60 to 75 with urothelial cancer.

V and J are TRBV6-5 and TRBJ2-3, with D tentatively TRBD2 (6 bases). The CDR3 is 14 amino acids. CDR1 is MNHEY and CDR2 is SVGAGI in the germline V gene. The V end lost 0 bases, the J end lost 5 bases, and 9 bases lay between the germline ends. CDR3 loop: CASSYSRRGDTQYF. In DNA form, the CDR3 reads TGTGCCAGCAGTTACTCTCGGCGGGGAGATACGCAGTATTTT.

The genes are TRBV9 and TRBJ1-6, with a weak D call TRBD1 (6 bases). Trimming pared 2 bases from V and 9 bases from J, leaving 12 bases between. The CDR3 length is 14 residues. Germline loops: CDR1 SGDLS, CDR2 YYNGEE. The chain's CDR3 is CASSVGGELSPLHF. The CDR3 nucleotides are TGTGCCAGCAGCGTTGGGGGCGAGCTTTCACCCCTCCACTTT.

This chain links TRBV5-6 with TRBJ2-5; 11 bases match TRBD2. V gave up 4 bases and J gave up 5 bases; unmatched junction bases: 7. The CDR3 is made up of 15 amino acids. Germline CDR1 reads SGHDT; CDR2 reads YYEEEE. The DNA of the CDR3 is TGTGCCAGCAGCGCGGGGACTAGCGGAAGGGAGACCCAGTACTTC. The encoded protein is CASSAGTSGRETQYF.

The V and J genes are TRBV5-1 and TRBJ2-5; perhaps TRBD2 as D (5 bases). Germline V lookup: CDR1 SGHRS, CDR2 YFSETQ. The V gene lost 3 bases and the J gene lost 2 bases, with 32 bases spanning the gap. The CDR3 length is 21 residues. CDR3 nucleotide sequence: TGCGCCAGCAGCTCCCCTTTTCGCCCTCCGAAACGGGGTCCATTACAAGAGACCCAGTACTTC. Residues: CASSSPFRPPKRGPLQETQYF.

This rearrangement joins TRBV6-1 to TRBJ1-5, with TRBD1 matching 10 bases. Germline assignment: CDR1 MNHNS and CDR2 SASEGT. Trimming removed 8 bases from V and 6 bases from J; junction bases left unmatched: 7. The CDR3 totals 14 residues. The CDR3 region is CASWETGGFQPQHF. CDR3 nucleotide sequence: TGTGCCAGCTGGGAGACAGGGGGCTTTCAGCCCCAGCATTTT.

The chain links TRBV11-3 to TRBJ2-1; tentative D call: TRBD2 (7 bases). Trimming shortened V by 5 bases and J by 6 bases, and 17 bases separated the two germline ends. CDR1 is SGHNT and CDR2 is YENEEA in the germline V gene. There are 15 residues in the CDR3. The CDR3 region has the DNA TGTGCCAGCAGCCCCTGGGGGGGGGCTCCCAATGAGCAGTTCTTC. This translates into CASSPWGGAPNEQFF. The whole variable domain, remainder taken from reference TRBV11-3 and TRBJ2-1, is EAGVVQSPRYKIIEKKQPVAFWCNPISGHNTLYWYLQNLGQGPELLIRYENEEAVDDSQLPKDRFSAERLKGVDSTLKIQPAELGDSAVYLCASSPWGGAPNEQFFGPGTRLTVL.

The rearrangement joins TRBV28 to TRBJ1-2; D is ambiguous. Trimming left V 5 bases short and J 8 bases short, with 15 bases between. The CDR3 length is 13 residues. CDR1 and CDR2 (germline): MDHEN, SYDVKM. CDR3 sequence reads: CASSPPVELGYTF. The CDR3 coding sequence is TGTGCCAGCAGTCCCCCTGTGGAGTTGGGCTACACCTTC.

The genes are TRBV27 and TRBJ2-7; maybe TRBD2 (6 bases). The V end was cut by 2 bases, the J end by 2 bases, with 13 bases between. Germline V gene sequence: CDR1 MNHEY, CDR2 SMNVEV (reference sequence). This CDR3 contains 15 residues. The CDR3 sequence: CASSLAGPIPYEQYF. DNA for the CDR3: TGTGCCAGCAGTTTAGCGGGACCGATTCCCTACGAGCAGTACTTC.

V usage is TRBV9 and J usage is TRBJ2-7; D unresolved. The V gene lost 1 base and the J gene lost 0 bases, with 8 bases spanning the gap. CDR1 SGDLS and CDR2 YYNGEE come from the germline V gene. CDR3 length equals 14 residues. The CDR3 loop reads CASSVLLSSYEQYF. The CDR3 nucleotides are TGTGCCAGCAGCGTACTACTGAGCTCCTACGAGCAGTACTTC.

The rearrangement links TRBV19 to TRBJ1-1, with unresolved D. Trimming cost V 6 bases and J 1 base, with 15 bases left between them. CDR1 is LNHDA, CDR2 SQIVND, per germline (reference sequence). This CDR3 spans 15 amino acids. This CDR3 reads CASSFSPVPNTEAFF. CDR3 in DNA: TGTGCCAGTAGCTTTTCTCCTGTCCCGAACACTGAAGCTTTCTTT.

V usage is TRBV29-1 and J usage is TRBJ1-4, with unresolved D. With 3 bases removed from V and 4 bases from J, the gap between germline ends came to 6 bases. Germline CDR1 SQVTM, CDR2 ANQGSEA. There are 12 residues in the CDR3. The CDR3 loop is CSVEGFNEKLFF. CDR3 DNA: TGCAGCGTTGAGGGCTTTAATGAAAAACTGTTTTTT.

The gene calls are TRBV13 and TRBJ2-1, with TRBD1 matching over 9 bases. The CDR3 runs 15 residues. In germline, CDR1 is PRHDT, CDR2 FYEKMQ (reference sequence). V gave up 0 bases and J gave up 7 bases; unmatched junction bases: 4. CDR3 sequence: CASSLGDRGSNEQFF. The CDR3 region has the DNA TGTGCCAGCAGCTTAGGTGACAGGGGGAGTAATGAGCAGTTCTTC. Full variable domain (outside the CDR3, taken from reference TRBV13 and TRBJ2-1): AAGVIQSPRHLIKEKRETATLKCYPIPRHDTVYWYQQGPGQDPQFLISFYEKMQSDKGSIPDRFSAQQFSDYHSELNMSSLELGDSALYFCASSLGDRGSNEQFFGPGTRLTVL.

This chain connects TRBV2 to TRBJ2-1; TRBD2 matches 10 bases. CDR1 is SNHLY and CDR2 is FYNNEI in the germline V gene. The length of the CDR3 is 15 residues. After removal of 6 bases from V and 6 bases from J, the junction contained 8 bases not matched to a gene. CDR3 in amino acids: CASSGLAGVINEQFF. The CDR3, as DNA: TGTGCCAGCAGCGGCCTAGCGGGAGTGATCAATGAGCAGTTCTTC.

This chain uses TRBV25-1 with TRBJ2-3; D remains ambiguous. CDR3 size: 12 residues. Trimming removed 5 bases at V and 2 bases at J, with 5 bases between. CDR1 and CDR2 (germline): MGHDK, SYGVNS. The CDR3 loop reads CASSLNTDTQYF. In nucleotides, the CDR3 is TGTGCCAGCAGTCTAAACACAGATACGCAGTATTTT.

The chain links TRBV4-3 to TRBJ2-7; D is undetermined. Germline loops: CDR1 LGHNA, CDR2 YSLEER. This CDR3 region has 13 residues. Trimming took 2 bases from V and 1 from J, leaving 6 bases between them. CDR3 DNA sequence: TGCGCCAGCAGCCAATATCGGTCCTACGAGCAGTACTTC. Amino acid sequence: CASSQYRSYEQYF.

DNA of the CDR3: TGTGCCATCAGTGAGTTTCTTGGGGAGGGCGAGAAGACCCAGTACTTC. Protein: CAISEFLGEGEKTQYF. This sequence joins TRBV10-3 and TRBJ2-5; 7 bases line up with TRBD2. The germline V gene encodes CDR1 ENHRY and CDR2 SYGVKD. V was pared by 1 base and J by 6 bases, with 11 bases of the junction left unmatched. The CDR3 has 16 residues.

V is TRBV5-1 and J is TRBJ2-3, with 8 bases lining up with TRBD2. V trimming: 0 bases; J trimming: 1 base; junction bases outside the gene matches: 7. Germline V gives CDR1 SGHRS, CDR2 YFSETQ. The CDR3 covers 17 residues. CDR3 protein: CASSLGNLAGGTDTQYF. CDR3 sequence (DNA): TGCGCCAGCAGCTTGGGAAACCTAGCGGGCGGCACAGATACGCAGTATTTT.

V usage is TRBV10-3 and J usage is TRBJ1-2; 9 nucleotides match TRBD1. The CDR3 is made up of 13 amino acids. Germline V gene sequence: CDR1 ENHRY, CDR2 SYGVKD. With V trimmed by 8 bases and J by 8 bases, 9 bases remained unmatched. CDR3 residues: CAIAAGTGFGYTF. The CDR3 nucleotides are TGTGCCATCGCAGCCGGGACAGGGTTCGGCTACACCTTC.